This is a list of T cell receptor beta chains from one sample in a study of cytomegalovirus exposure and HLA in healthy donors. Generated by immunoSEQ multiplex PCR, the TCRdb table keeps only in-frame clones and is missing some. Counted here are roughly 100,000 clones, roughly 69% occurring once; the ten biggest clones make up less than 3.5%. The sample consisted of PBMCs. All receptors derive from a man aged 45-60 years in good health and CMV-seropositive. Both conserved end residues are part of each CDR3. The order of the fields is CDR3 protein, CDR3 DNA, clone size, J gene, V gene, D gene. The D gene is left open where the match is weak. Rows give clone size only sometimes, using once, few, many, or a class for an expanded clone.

CASRRGNQPQHF | TGTGCCAGCAGAAGGGGTAATCAGCCCCAGCATTTT | - | TRBJ1-5 | TRBV27 | -
CASSPRQLYNSPLHF | TGTGCCAGCAGTCCCCGACAGCTATATAATTCACCCCTCCACTTT | - | TRBJ1-6 | TRBV6-5 | -
CASSRRTGAGEQYF | TGTGCCAGCAGCCGCCGGACAGGGGCGGGCGAGCAGTACTTC | - | TRBJ2-7 | TRBV5-4 | TRBD1
CSVEARGTDTQYF | TGCAGCGTTGAAGCCAGGGGAACAGATACGCAGTATTTT | - | TRBJ2-3 | TRBV29-1 | -
CASSQDSAGSTDTQYF | TGTGCCAGCAGCCAAGATTCGGCGGGGAGCACAGATACGCAGTATTTT | - | TRBJ2-3 | TRBV4-2 | -
CASSLQVNTEAFF | TGTGCCAGCAGCCTACAGGTGAACACTGAAGCTTTCTTT | - | TRBJ1-1 | TRBV6-4 | -
CASSPGGARAVTEAFF | TGCGCCAGCAGCCCCGGGGGGGCTCGGGCGGTCACTGAAGCTTTCTTT | - | TRBJ1-1 | TRBV5-1 | -
CAISSRGIRTDTQYF | TGTGCCATCAGTTCCAGAGGGATCCGCACAGATACGCAGTATTTT | few | TRBJ2-3 | TRBV10-3 | -
CASSAAPGVGEQFF | TGCGCCAGCAGCGCCGCGCCCGGGGTAGGCGAGCAGTTCTTC | few | TRBJ2-1 | TRBV5-1 | -
CASNGAGGGEAFF | TGTGCCAGCAACGGGGCGGGGGGAGGCGAAGCTTTCTTT | once | TRBJ1-1 | TRBV2 | -
CASNLAGETGANVLTF | TGTGCCAGTAATCTAGCGGGGGAGACTGGGGCCAACGTCCTGACTTTC | - | TRBJ2-6 | TRBV19 | TRBD2
CASSPGLLGEQYF | TGTGCCAGCAGCCCGGGACTATTGGGCGAGCAGTACTTC | few | TRBJ2-7 | TRBV6-5 | TRBD2
CASSQDRATYEQYF | TGCGCCAGCAGCCAGGACAGGGCAACCTACGAGCAGTACTTC | - | TRBJ2-7 | TRBV5-1 | TRBD1
CASSLDGGTGVLFF | TGTGCCAGCAGCTTAGATGGTGGGACAGGGGTGTTGTTTTTT | few | TRBJ2-2 | TRBV11-2 | TRBD1
CASSLEGTGLNNEQFF | TGTGCCAGCAGCTTAGAGGGGACAGGGTTGAACAATGAGCAGTTCTTC | - | TRBJ2-1 | TRBV7-8 | TRBD1
CASSATQGSTDTQYF | TGTGCCAGCAGCGCGACCCAGGGGAGCACAGATACGCAGTATTTT | - | TRBJ2-3 | TRBV7-7 | -
CASSTGGLTYEQYF | TGCGCCAGTTCTACAGGGGGCTTAACCTACGAGCAGTACTTC | - | TRBJ2-7 | TRBV5-1 | TRBD1
CASSSYGTGSLNTEAFF | TGTGCCAGTAGCTCTTATGGTACGGGGTCCTTGAACACTGAAGCTTTCTTT | - | TRBJ1-1 | TRBV19 | -
CASSEAGSTGTGFGTGNQPQHF | TGTGCCAGCAGTGAAGCGGGGAGCACAGGGACAGGTTTCGGGACCGGCAATCAGCCCCAGCATTTT | - | TRBJ1-5 | TRBV6-1 | TRBD1
CASSYRTGRAFF | TGTGCCAGCAGTTACCGGACAGGGCGAGCTTTCTTT | - | TRBJ1-1 | TRBV6-5 | TRBD1
CAISDRGNEKLFF | TGTGCCATCAGTGACAGGGGAAATGAAAAACTGTTTTTT | many | TRBJ1-4 | TRBV10-3 | -
CATSRVGPGTALYEQYF | TGTGCCACCAGCAGAGTAGGGCCCGGGACAGCCCTTTACGAGCAGTACTTC | few | TRBJ2-7 | TRBV15 | TRBD1
CASSEVGRGYQPQHF | TGTGCCAGCAGTGAAGTTGGTAGGGGCTATCAGCCCCAGCATTTT | - | TRBJ1-5 | TRBV6-1 | -
CASGRDIQETQYF | TGTGCTAGTGGTCGAGATATCCAAGAGACCCAGTACTTC | - | TRBJ2-5 | TRBV12-5 | -
CASRPGQLSNEQFF | TGTGCCAGCAGGCCGGGACAGTTGTCCAATGAGCAGTTCTTC | few | TRBJ2-1 | TRBV27 | TRBD1
CASSDPRREGFF | TGTGCCAGCAGTGATCCCAGGAGAGAGGGTTTCTTT | - | TRBJ1-1 | TRBV6-1 | -
CASSPGQEGWLRPLHF | TGTGCCAGCTCTCCGGGACAGGAAGGTTGGCTCCGGCCCCTCCACTTT | - | TRBJ1-6 | TRBV18 | TRBD1
CATSRESAGHSGNTIYF | TGTGCCACCAGCAGAGAATCAGCAGGGCACTCTGGAAACACCATATATTTT | few | TRBJ1-3 | TRBV15 | -
CASSSSLSGALANYEQYF | TGTGCCAGCAGCAGCTCCCTCAGCGGCGCCCTGGCAAACTACGAGCAGTACTTC | - | TRBJ2-7 | TRBV11-2 | -
CATSSGTGMSNTEAFF | TGTGCCACCAGCTCCGGGACAGGGATGTCGAACACTGAAGCTTTCTTT | once | TRBJ1-1 | TRBV15 | TRBD1
CASKRTDATAEQYF | TGTGCCAGCAAGCGCACTGACGCAACCGCCGAGCAGTACTTC | - | TRBJ2-7 | TRBV2 | -
CASSGGLAGYSSYNEQFF | TGCGCCAGCAGCGGGGGACTAGCGGGATATAGCTCCTACAATGAGCAGTTCTTC | - | TRBJ2-1 | TRBV5-1 | TRBD2
CASRTDRLDGYTF | TGTGCCAGCAGGACCGACAGGCTAGATGGCTACACCTTC | once | TRBJ1-2 | TRBV6-5 | -
CASSPSQGNYGYTF | TGTGCCAGCTCACCTTCACAGGGAAACTATGGCTACACCTTC | - | TRBJ1-2 | TRBV18 | -